The 6 T cell receptor beta chains presented below share a single source sample, sequenced in a study of blood T cells in healthy people across ages. A sample-barcoded 5' primer and a J-beta primer mix were used in a second PCR of roughly 6 to 12 cycles. Each CDR3 protein is one row after TCRdb ran MiXCR on the 5' RACE reads. The table shows around 1,600,000 distinct CDR3 sequences, with about 42% occurring only once. The specimen was blood. The receptors stem from a woman between 18 and 30 years old in good health.

V and J are TRBV28 and TRBJ2-7; D assignment may be TRBD1 or TRBD2 (5 bases each). From germline, CDR1 is MDHEN and CDR2 SYDVKM. Trimming stripped 6 bases from V and 2 bases from J, with 17 bases between. CDR3 size: 15 residues. CDR3: CASSLEGIGAYEQYF. The CDR3 DNA reads as TGTGCCAGCAGCTTAGAGGGGATAGGGGCCTACGAGCAGTACTTC. Combining the CDR3 with reference TRBV28 and TRBJ2-7 gives the whole variable domain DVKVTQSSRYLVKRTGEKVFLECVQDMDHENMFWYRQDPGLGLRLIYFSYDVKMKEKGDIPEGYSVSREKKERFSLILESASTNQTSMYLCASSLEGIGAYEQYFGPGTRLTVT.

The chain combines TRBV5-6 with TRBJ2-7, with a weak D call TRBD2 (6 bases). The V and J ends lost 4 bases and 3 bases respectively, with 11 bases between them. The germline V gene has CDR1 SGHDT and CDR2 YYEEEE. This CDR3 is 13 amino acids long. The CDR3 DNA follows: TGTGCCAGCAGCACGGGACTTGTCTACGAGCAGTACTTC. It yields the protein CASSTGLVYEQYF.

This clonotype came up a few times. This rearrangement joins TRBV20-1 to TRBJ1-2; D not certain. Trimming took 3 bases from V and 5 from J, leaving 7 bases between them. Germline lookup yields CDR1 DFQATT and CDR2 SNEGSKA (reference sequence). The length of the CDR3 is 11 residues. The CDR3 bases are TGCAGTGCTAGGGGCAGGTATGGCTACACCTTC. Its protein is CSARGRYGYTF.

This clonotype came up a few times. The J gene is TRBJ1-5, the V gene TRBV5-6; 7 positions match TRBD1. The CDR3 covers 16 residues. V trimming: 3 bases; J trimming: 7 bases; junction bases outside the gene matches: 13. Germline CDR1 reads SGHDT; CDR2 reads YYEEEE. CDR3 DNA sequence: TGTGCCAGCAGCTCTTTGCGAGGGAGGGGGCACCAGCCCCAGCATTTT. Protein: CASSSLRGRGHQPQHF.

The chain uses TRBV30 and TRBJ2-6; D is unclear. The CDR3 covers 14 residues. The V end was cut by 0 bases, the J end by 2 bases, with 5 bases between. CDR1 and CDR2 (germline): GTSNPN, SVGIG (reference sequence). CDR3 region: CAWSVHAGANVLTF. The CDR3 coding sequence is TGTGCCTGGAGTGTACACGCTGGGGCCAACGTCCTGACTTTC.

The rearrangement links TRBV7-2 to TRBJ1-5; TRBD1 matches at 8 bases. V shed 5 bases, J shed 2 bases, and the junction held 5 bases outside the gene matches. There are 15 residues in the CDR3. CDR1 SGHTA and CDR2 FQGNSA come from the germline V gene. The CDR3: CASSRQGLGNQPQHF. The CDR3 DNA reads TGTGCCAGCAGCCGACAGGGGCTGGGCAATCAGCCCCAGCATTTT.